This T cell receptor (beta chain) was captured by sequencing in a study of shared clonotypes between healthy human individuals. Findings and caveats of the study: Sampling covered nothing but blood. Tissue TCR repertoires likely differ from those found in blood.

The repertoire was sequenced with immunoSEQ multiplex PCR; TCRdb's copy has only in-frame clones and lacks some. There are about 340,000 clones in the sample; around four fifths occur only once, and 10% lies in the top ten. Comment on this clone: Antigen: not known.

V lost 7 bases, J lost 0 bases, and 10 bases lay in between. The CDR3 runs 14 residues. Germline loops: CDR1 SNHLY, CDR2 FYNNEI. Sequences were obtained from memory CD4+ T cells sorted from blood. Subset indicated: CD45RA-negative fraction. The J gene is TRBJ2-1, the V gene TRBV2; D remains ambiguous. This TCR derives from a man aged 30-40 years in good health. This chain's CDR3 is CASNKGSSYNEQFF. In nucleotides, the CDR3 is TGTGCCAGCAATAAAGGCAGCTCCTACAATGAGCAGTTCTTC.